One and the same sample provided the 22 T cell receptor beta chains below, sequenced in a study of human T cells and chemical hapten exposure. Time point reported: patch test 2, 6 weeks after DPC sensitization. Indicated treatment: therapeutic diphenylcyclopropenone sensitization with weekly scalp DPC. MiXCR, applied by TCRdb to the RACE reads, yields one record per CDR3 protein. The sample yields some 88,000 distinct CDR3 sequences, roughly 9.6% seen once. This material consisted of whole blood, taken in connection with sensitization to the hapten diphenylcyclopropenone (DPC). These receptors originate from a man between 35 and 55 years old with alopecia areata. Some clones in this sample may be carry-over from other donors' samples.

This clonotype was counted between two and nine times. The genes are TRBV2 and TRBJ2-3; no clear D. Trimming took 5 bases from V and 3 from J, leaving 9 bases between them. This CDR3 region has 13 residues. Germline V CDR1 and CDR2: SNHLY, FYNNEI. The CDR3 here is CASSNGLTDTQYF. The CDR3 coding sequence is TGTGCCAGCAGTAATGGCCTGACAGATACGCAGTATTTT. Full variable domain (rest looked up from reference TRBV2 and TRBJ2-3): EPEVTQTPSHQVTQMGQEVILRCVPISNHLYFYWYRQILGQKVEFLVSFYNNEISEKSEIFDDQFSVERPDGSNFTLKIRSTKLEDSAMYFCASSNGLTDTQYFGPGTRLTVL.

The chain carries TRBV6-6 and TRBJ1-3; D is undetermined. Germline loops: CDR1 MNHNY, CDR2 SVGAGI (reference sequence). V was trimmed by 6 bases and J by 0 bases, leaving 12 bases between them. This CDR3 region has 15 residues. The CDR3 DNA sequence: TGTGCCAGCAGCTCACAGAGATTCTCTGGAAACACCATATATTTT. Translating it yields CASSSQRFSGNTIYF.

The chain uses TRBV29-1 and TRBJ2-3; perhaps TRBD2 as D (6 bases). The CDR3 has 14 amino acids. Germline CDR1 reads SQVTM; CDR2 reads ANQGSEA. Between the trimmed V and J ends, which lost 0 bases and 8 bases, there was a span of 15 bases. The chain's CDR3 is CSVEDQAGLGTQYF. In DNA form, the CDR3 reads TGCAGCGTTGAAGATCAGGCGGGACTGGGTACGCAGTATTTT.

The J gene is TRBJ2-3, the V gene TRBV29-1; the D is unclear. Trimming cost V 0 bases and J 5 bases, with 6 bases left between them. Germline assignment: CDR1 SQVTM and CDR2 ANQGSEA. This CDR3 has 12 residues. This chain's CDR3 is CSVEDPVDTQYF. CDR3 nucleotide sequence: TGCAGCGTTGAAGATCCGGTAGATACGCAGTATTTT.

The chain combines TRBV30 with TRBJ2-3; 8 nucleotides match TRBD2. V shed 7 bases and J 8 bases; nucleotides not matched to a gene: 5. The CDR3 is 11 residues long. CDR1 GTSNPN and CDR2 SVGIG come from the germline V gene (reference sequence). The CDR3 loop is CASRGGGTQYF. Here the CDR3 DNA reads TGTGCCTCCCGGGGGGGGGGTACGCAGTATTTT.

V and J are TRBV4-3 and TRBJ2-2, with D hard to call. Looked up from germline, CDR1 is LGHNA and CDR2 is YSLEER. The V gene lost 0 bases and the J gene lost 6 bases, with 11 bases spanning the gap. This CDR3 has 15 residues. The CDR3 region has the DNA TGCGCCAGCAGCCAAGATGGCAGCTCTGCCGGGGAGCTGTTTTTT. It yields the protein CASSQDGSSAGELFF.

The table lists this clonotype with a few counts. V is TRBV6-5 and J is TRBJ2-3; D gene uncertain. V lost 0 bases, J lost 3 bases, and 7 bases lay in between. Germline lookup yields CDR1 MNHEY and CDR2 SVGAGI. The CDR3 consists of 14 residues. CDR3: CASSYSAETDTQYF. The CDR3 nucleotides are TGTGCCAGCAGTTACTCGGCCGAGACAGATACGCAGTATTTT.

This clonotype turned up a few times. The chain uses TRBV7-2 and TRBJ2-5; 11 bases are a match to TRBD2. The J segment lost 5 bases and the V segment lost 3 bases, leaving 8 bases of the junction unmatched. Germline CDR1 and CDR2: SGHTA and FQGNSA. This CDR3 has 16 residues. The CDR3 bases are TGTGCCAGCAGCTTCCTGGGACTAGCGGACTCTGAGACCCAGTACTTC. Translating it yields CASSFLGLADSETQYF.

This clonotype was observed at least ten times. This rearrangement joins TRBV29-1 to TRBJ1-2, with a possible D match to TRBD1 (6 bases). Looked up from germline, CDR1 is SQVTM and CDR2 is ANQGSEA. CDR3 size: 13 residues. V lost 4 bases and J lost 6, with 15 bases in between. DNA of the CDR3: TGCAGCGTTGTGAGGCAGGGGATTCATGGCTACACCTTC. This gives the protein CSVVRQGIHGYTF.

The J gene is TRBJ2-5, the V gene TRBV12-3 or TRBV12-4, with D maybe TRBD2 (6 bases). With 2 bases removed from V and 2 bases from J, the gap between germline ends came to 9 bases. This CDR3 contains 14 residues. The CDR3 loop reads CASSLSGVQETQYF. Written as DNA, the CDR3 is TGTGCCAGCAGTTTATCGGGGGTTCAAGAGACCCAGTACTTC.

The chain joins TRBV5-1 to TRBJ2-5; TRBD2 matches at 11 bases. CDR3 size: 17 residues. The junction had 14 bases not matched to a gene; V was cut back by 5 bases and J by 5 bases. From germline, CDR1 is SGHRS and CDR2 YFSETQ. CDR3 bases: TGCGCCAGCAGGGAACTAGCGGGAGTCTGGGGCGGGGAGACCCAGTACTTC. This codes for CASRELAGVWGGETQYF.

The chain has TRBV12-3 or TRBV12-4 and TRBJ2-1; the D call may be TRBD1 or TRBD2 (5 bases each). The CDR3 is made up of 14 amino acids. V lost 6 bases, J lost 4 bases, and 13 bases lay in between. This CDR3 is CASRKGTQYNEQFF. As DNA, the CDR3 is TGTGCCAGCAGAAAAGGGACCCAGTACAATGAGCAGTTCTTC.

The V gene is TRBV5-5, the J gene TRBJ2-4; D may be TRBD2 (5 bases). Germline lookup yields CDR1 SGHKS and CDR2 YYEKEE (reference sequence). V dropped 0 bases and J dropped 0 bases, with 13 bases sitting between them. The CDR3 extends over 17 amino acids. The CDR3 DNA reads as TGTGCCAGCAGCTTGGAGAGAGGGCCCCTAGCCAAAAACATTCAGTACTTC. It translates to CASSLERGPLAKNIQYF.

CDR3 loop: CASSPRLAASRDTQYF. In DNA form, the CDR3 reads TGTGCCAGCAGCCCCAGATTAGCGGCGTCTAGAGATACGCAGTATTTT. The chain combines TRBV13 with TRBJ2-3; possible D gene TRBD2, 6 bases. Germline V CDR1 and CDR2: PRHDT, FYEKMQ (reference sequence). The V gene lost 5 bases and the J gene lost 5 bases, with 20 bases spanning the gap. This CDR3 has 16 amino acids. The whole variable domain, remainder taken from reference TRBV13 and TRBJ2-3, is AAGVIQSPRHLIKEKRETATLKCYPIPRHDTVYWYQQGPGQDPQFLISFYEKMQSDKGSIPDRFSAQQFSDYHSELNMSSLELGDSALYFCASSPRLAASRDTQYFGPGTRLTVL.

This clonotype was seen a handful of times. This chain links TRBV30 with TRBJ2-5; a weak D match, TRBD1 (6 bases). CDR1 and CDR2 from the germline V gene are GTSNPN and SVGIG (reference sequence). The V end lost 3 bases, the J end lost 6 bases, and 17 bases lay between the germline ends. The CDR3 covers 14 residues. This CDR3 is CAWRDNRAGQTQYF. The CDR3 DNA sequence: TGTGCCTGGAGGGACAACAGGGCTGGACAGACCCAGTACTTC.

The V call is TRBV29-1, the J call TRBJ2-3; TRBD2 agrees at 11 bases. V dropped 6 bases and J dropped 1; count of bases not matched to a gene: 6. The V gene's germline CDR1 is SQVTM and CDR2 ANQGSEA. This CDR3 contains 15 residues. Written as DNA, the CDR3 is TGCAGCGTAGAGGGACTAGCGGTGGGCACAGATACGCAGTATTTT. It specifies CSVEGLAVGTDTQYF.

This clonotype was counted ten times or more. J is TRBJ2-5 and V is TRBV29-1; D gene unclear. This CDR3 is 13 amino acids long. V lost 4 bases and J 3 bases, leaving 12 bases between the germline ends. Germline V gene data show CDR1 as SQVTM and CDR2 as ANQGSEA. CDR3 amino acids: CSVGEGIKETQYF. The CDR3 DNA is TGCAGCGTTGGGGAAGGGATAAAAGAGACCCAGTACTTC.

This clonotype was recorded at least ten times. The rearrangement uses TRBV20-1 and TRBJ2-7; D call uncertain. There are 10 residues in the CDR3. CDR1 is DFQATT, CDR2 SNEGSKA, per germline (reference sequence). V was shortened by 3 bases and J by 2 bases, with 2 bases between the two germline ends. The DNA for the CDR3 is TGCAGTGCTAGCGCCTACGAGCAGTACTTC. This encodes CSASAYEQYF.

DNA for the CDR3: TGTGCCAGCAGCCTTAGAGTTAGCGGGAGAGCGAATTCCTACGAGCAGTACGTC. Translating it yields CASSLRVSGRANSYEQYV. This sequence joins TRBV3-2 and TRBJ2-7; TRBD2, as called in the table, went unchecked against the DNA. TRBV3-2 is described as a pseudogene. The CDR3 sequence is 18 residues long.

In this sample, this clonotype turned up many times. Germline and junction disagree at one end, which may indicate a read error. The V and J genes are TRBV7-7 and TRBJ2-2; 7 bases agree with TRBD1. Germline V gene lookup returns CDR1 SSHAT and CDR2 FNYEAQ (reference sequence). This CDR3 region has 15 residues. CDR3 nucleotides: TGTGCTAGCAGCTTAGAAGGGGGCAGCACCGGGGAGCTGTTTTTT. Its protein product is CASSLEGGSTGELFF.

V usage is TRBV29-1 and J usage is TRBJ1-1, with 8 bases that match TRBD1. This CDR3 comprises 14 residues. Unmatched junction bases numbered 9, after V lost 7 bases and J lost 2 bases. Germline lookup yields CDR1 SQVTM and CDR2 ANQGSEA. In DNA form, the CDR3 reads TGCAGCGGGAACCCGGGACAGGTAAACACTGAAGCTTTCTTT. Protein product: CSGNPGQVNTEAFF. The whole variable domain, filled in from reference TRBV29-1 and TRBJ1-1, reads SAVISQKPSRDICQRGTSLTIQCQVDSQVTMMFWYRQQPGQSLTLIATANQGSEATYESGFVIDKFPISRPNLTFSTLTVSNMSPEDSSIYLCSGNPGQVNTEAFFGQGTRLTVV.

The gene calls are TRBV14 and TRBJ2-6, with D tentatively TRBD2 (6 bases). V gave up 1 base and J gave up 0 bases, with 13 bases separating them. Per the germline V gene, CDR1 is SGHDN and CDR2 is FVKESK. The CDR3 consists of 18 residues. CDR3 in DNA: TGTGCCAGCAGCCAAGGGTCGGGACTTTTCTCTGGGGCCAACGTCCTGACTTTC. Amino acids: CASSQGSGLFSGANVLTF.